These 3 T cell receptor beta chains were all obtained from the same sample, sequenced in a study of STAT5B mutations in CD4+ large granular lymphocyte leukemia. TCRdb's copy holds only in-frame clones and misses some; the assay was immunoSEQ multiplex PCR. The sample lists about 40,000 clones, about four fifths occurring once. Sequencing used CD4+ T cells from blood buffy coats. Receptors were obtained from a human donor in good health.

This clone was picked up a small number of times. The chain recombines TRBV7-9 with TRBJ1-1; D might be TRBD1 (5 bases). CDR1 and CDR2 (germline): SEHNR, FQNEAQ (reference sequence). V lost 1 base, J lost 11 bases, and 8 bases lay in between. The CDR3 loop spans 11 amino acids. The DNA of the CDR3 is TGTGCCAGCAGCTTAGGGCAGGGCGCTTTCTTT. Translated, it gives CASSLGQGAFF.

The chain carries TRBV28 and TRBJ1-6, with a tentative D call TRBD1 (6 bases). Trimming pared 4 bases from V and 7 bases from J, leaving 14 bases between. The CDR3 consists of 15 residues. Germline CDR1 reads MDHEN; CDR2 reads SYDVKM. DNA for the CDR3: TGTGCCAGCAGTTCTAATACAGGGTTGAATTCACCCCTCCACTTT. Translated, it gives CASSSNTGLNSPLHF.

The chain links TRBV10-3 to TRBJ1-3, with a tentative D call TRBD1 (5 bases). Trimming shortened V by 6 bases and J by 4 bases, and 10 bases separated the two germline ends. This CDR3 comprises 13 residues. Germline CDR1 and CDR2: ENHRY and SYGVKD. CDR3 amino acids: CAISWDGGNTIYF. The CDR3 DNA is TGTGCCATCAGCTGGGACGGAGGAAACACCATATATTTT.